This T cell receptor (beta chain) appears in the sequencing data of a study of blood T cells in healthy people across ages. A minimum of 7 million PBMCs was isolated per sample. Primed by a sample-barcoded 5' primer and a J-beta primer mix, a second PCR proceeded for roughly 6 to 12 cycles. TCRdb itself ran the 5' RACE reads through MiXCR, one entry per CDR3 protein. The sample consists of 1,800,000 or so distinct CDR3 sequences, around 42% of them appearing once. In this sample, this clonotype turned up a few times. Trimming removed 4 bases from V and 10 bases from J; junction bases left unmatched: 4. The CDR3 has 14 amino acids. Per germline, CDR1 MNHEY and CDR2 SVGAGI.

The specimen sequenced was blood. The chain combines TRBV6-5 with TRBJ1-6, with TRBD1 matching over 10 bases. This TCR was sampled from a human donor in good health. CDR3 DNA: TGTGCCAGCAGTTCGGACAGGGGGAGGTCACCCCTCCACTTT. It codes for CASSSDRGRSPLHF.